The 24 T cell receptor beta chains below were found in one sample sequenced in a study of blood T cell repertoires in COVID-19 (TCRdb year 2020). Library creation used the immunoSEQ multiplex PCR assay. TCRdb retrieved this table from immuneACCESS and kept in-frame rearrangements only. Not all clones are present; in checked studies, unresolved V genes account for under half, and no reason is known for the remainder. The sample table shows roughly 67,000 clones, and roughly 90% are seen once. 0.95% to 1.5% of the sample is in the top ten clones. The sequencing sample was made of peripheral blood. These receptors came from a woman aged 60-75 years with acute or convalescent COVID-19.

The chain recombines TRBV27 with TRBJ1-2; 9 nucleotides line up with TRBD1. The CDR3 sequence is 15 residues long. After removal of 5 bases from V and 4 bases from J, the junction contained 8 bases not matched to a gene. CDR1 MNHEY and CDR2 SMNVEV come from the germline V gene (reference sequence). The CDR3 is CASSPYLTGGYGYTF. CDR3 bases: TGTGCCAGCAGTCCTTACTTGACAGGGGGCTATGGCTACACCTTC.

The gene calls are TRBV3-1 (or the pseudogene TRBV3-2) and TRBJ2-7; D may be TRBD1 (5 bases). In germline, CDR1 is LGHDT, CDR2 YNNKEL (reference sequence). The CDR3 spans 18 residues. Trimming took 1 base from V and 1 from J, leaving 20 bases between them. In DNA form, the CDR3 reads TGTGCCAGCAGCCAAGGGTACAAAGGCAGGGAAAATTCCTACGAGCAGTACGTC. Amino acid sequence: CASSQGYKGRENSYEQYV.

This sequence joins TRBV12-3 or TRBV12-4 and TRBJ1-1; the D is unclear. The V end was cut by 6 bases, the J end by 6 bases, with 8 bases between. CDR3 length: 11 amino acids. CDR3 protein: CASRTTPEAFF. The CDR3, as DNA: TGTGCCAGCAGGACGACACCTGAAGCTTTCTTT.

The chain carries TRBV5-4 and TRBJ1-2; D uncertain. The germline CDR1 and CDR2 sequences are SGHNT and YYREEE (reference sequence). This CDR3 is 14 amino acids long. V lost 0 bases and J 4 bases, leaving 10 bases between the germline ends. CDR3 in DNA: TGTGCCAGCAGCTTGGACATGCAGTTCTATGGCTACACCTTC. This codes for CASSLDMQFYGYTF.

As DNA, the CDR3 is TGTGCCAGCAGCACCTCCGGGACAGGCTCTGGAAACACCATATATTTT. Translation: CASSTSGTGSGNTIYF. V is TRBV11-2 and J is TRBJ1-3; 8 positions agree with TRBD1. The length of the CDR3 is 16 residues. Germline V gene sequence: CDR1 SGHAT, CDR2 FQNNGV. V gave up 5 bases and J gave up 0 bases; unmatched junction bases: 6.

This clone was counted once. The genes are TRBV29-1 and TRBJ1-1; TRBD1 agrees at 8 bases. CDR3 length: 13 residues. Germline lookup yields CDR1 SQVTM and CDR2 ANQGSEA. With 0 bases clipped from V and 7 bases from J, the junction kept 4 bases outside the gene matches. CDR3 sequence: CSVEEGQGIEAFF. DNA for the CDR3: TGCAGCGTTGAAGAAGGACAGGGCATTGAAGCTTTCTTT.

The CDR3 region is CASSPAPDRVLGNTIYF. CDR3 nucleotide sequence: TGTGCCAGCAGCCCAGCCCCGGACAGGGTACTTGGAAACACCATATATTTT. The rearrangement links TRBV7-2 to TRBJ1-3, with 8 bases identical to TRBD1. V shed 5 bases, J shed 3 bases, and the junction held 12 bases outside the gene matches. The CDR3 consists of 17 residues. CDR1 and CDR2 from the germline V gene are SGHTA and FQGNSA.

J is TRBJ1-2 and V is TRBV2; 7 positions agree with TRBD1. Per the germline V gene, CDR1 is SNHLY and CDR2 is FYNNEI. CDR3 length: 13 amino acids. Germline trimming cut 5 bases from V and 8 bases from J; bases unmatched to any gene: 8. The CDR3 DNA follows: TGTGCCAGCAGTCTAACAGGGGAAGGAGGCTACACCTTC. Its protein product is CASSLTGEGGYTF.

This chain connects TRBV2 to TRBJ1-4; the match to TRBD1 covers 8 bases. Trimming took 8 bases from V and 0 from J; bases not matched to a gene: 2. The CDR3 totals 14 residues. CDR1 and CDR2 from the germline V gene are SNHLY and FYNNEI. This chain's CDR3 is CASLQGATNEKLFF. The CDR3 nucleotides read TGTGCCAGCCTACAGGGGGCAACTAATGAAAAACTGTTTTTT.

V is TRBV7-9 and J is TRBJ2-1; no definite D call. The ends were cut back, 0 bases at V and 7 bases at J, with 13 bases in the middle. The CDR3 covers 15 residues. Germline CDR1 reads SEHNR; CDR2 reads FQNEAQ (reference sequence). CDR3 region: CASSLALGFANEQFF. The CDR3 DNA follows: TGTGCCAGCAGCTTAGCGCTTGGCTTTGCAAATGAGCAGTTCTTC. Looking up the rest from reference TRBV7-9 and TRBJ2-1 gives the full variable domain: DTGVSQNPRHKITKRGQNVTFRCDPISEHNRLYWYRQTLGQGPEFLTYFQNEAQLEKSRLLSDRFSAERPKGSFSTLEIQRTEQGDSAMYLCASSLALGFANEQFFGPGTRLTVL.

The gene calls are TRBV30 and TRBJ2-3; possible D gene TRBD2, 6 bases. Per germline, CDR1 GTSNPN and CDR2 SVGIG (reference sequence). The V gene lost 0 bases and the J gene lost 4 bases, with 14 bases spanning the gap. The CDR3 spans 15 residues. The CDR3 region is CAWSVGGTRADTQYF. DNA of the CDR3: TGTGCCTGGAGTGTGGGCGGGACGCGGGCAGATACGCAGTATTTT.

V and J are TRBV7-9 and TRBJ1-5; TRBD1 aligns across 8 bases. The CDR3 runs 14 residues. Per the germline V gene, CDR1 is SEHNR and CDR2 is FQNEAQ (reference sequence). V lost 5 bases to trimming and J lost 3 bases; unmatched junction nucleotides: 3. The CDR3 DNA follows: TGTGCCAGCAGCACAGGGGGGGCCAATCAGCCCCAGCATTTT. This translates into CASSTGGANQPQHF.

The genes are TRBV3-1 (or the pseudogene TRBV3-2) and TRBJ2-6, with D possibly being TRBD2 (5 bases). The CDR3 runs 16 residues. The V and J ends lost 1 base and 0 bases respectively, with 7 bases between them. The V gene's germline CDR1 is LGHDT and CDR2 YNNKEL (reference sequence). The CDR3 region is CASSQVGSSGANVLTF. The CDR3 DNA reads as TGTGCCAGCAGCCAAGTGGGGAGCTCTGGGGCCAACGTCCTGACTTTC.

As DNA, the CDR3 is TGTGCCAGCAGTCTTACAGGGGTCCCCCTTAGAGAGCAGTACGTC. Protein sequence: CASSLTGVPLREQYV. The rearrangement uses TRBV6-5 and TRBJ2-7; TRBD1 aligns across 7 bases. Looked up from germline, CDR1 is MNHEY and CDR2 is SVGAGI. V shed 5 bases and J 7 bases; nucleotides not matched to a gene: 14. This CDR3 has 15 amino acids.

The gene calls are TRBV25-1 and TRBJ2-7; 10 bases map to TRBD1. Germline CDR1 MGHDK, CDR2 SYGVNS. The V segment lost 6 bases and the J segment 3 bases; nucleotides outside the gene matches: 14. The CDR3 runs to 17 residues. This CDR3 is CASRIRLVGTGVYEQYV. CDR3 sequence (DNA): TGTGCCAGCAGGATAAGACTTGTCGGGACAGGGGTCTACGAGCAGTACGTC.

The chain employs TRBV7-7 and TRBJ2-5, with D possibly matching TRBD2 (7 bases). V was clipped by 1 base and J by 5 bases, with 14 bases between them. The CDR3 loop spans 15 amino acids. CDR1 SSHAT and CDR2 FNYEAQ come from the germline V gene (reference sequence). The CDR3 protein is CASSLGSQGGETQYF. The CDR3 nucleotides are TGTGCCAGCAGCTTAGGCTCACAGGGAGGGGAGACCCAGTACTTC.

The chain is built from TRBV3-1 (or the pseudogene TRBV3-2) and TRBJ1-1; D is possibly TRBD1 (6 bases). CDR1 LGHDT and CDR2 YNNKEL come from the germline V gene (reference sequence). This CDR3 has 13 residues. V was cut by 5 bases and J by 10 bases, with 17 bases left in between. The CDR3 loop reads CASSDRLSSRAFF. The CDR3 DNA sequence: TGTGCCAGCAGCGACAGGTTATCCTCCCGAGCTTTCTTT.

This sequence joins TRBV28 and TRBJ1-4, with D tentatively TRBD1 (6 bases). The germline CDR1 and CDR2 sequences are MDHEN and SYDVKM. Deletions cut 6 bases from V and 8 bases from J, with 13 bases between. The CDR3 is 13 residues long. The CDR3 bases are TGTGCCAGCAGCATAGGGGGACGCGAAAAACTGTTTTTT. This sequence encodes CASSIGGREKLFF.

CDR3 region: CASSYTRDRKETQYF. The CDR3 nucleotides are TGTGCCAGCAGTTACACCCGGGACAGGAAAGAGACCCAGTACTTC. The J gene is TRBJ2-5, the V gene TRBV6-5; 8 bases are shared with TRBD1. With 2 bases clipped from V and 3 bases from J, the junction kept 5 bases outside the gene matches. The CDR3 runs 15 residues. The germline gives CDR1 MNHEY, CDR2 SVGAGI.

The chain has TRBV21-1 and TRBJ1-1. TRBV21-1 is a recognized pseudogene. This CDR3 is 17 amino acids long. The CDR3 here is CASSRRPGLPMNTEAFF. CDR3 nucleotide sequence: TGTGCCAGCAGCAGGAGACCGGGACTCCCTATGAACACTGAAGCTTTCTTT.

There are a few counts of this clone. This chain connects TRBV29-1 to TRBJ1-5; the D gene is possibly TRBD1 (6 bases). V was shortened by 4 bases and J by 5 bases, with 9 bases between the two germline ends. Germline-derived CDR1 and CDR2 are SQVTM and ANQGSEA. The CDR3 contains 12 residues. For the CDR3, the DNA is TGCAGCGTTGGGACAGTCGATCAGCCCCAGCATTTT. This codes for CSVGTVDQPQHF.

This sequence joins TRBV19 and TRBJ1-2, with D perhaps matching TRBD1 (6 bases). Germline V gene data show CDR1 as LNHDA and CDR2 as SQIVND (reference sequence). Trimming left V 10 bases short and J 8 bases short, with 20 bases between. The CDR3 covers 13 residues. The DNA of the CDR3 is TGTGCCACTTCGACAGGCCGCCGCCCGGGCTACACCTTC. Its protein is CATSTGRRPGYTF.

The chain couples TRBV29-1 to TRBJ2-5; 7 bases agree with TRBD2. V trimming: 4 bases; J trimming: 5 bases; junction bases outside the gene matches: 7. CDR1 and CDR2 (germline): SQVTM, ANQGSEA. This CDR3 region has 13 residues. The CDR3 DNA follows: TGCAGCGTTGTTCGGGGGGTTGGGGAGACCCAGTACTTC. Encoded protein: CSVVRGVGETQYF.

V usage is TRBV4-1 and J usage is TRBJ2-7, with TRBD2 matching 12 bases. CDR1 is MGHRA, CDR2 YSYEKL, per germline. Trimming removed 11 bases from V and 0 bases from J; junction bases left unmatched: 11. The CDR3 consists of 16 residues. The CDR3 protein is CAASGGTSGCSYEQYV. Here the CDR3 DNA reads TGCGCCGCCTCGGGCGGGACTAGCGGGTGCTCCTACGAGCAGTACGTC.